One sample yielded the 3 T cell receptor beta chains listed below, sequenced in a study of cytomegalovirus exposure and HLA in healthy donors. The data were produced by immunoSEQ multiplex PCR, yet TCRdb's version contains in-frame clones alone and is incomplete. The data hold tens of thousands of clones, with 88% observed a single time. Sequencing was done on a sample of PBMCs. The receptors here all came from a young woman in good health and CMV-seronegative.

The CDR3 DNA sequence: TGTGCCAGCAGTGAGGGGCCCGGCAGGGATAATGAGCAGTTCTTC. Protein: CASSEGPGRDNEQFF. V usage is TRBV25-1 and J usage is TRBJ2-1; possibly TRBD1 for D (5 bases). The V gene's germline CDR1 is MGHDK and CDR2 SYGVNS. CDR3 length: 15 amino acids. V lost 3 bases to trimming and J lost 7 bases, with 16 bases between them.

This rearrangement joins TRBV10-3 to TRBJ2-2; 11 nucleotides line up with TRBD2. J was trimmed by 6 bases and V by 6 bases; bases with no gene match: 6. This CDR3 is 15 amino acids long. From germline, CDR1 is ENHRY and CDR2 SYGVKD. CDR3 loop: CAIRETSGTSGELFF. The CDR3 DNA reads as TGTGCCATCAGGGAGACTAGCGGGACTTCCGGGGAGCTGTTTTTT.

The chain recombines TRBV7-8 with TRBJ1-5; a weak D match, TRBD1 (5 bases). CDR1 and CDR2 from the germline V gene are SGHVS and FQNEAQ. The ends were cut back, 5 bases at V and 0 bases at J, with 17 bases in the middle. This CDR3 is built from 17 residues. The CDR3 coding sequence is TGTGCCAGCAGCAGGGCGACAGAGATGTATAGCAATCAGCCCCAGCATTTT. Its translation: CASSRATEMYSNQPQHF.